These T cell receptor beta chains were read from a single sample in a study of T cells after yellow fever vaccination. TCRdb analysed the 5' RACE reads with MiXCR anew, one entry per CDR3 protein. This repertoire shows roughly 340,000 distinct CDR3 sequences, roughly 4% found once; its top ten account for 24%. The sample here was PBMCs, taken 5 days after the yellow fever booster vaccination. The receptors were gathered from a young man who received the YFV17D yellow fever vaccine. Both conserved end residues are part of each CDR3. D genes are given only for firm matches. For some rows the clone size is stated as once, few or many, or as a class when expanded; others skip it.

j_call: TRBJ1-5; d_call: NA; clone_size: few; v_call: TRBV12-3/TRBV12-4; cdr3_nt: TGTGCCAGCAGTTTACTGCCGGGGCAGCCCCAGCATTTT; cdr3_aa: CASSLLPGQPQHF
j_call: TRBJ1-1; d_call: TRBD1; clone_size: few; v_call: TRBV4-1; cdr3_nt: TGCGCCAGCAGCCAAGGTTCAACAGGGGGCCCTGAAGCTTTCTTT; cdr3_aa: CASSQGSTGGPEAFF
j_call: TRBJ2-5; d_call: TRBD2; clone_size: many; v_call: TRBV20-1; cdr3_nt: TGCAGTGCTAGAGAGGGACTAACTCAAGAGACCCAGTACTTC; cdr3_aa: CSAREGLTQETQYF
j_call: TRBJ2-3; d_call: TRBD2; clone_size: NA; v_call: TRBV7-2; cdr3_nt: TGTGCCACTAAGACTAGCGGGGGGACAGATACGCAGTATTTT; cdr3_aa: CATKTSGGTDTQYF
j_call: TRBJ2-1; d_call: NA; clone_size: many; v_call: TRBV7-3; cdr3_nt: TGTGCCAGCAGCTTAACTGTCGGCTCCTACAATGAGCAGTTCTTC; cdr3_aa: CASSLTVGSYNEQFF
j_call: TRBJ2-7; d_call: TRBD2; clone_size: many; v_call: TRBV6-5; cdr3_nt: TGTGCCAGCAGGCCCAGTTTAGCGGGGGCCTCCTACGAGCAGTACTTC; cdr3_aa: CASRPSLAGASYEQYF
j_call: TRBJ1-1; d_call: NA; clone_size: many; v_call: TRBV6-2/TRBV6-3; cdr3_nt: TGTGCCAGCACCCGCCTAGGTAACACTGAAGCTTTCTTT; cdr3_aa: CASTRLGNTEAFF
j_call: TRBJ2-5; d_call: TRBD2; clone_size: NA; v_call: TRBV20-1; cdr3_nt: TGCAGTGCTAGAGATAGTCTAGCGGGGGGGTGGACCCAGTACTTC; cdr3_aa: CSARDSLAGGWTQYF
j_call: TRBJ2-2; d_call: TRBD1; clone_size: NA; v_call: TRBV28; cdr3_nt: TGTGCCAGCAAAAGGGGGCAAGGCGGGGAGCTGTTTTTT; cdr3_aa: CASKRGQGGELFF
j_call: TRBJ2-7; d_call: TRBD1; clone_size: many; v_call: TRBV5-1; cdr3_nt: TGCGCCAGCAGCTTTGGACAGGGGGCTGACGAGCAGTACTTC; cdr3_aa: CASSFGQGADEQYF
j_call: TRBJ2-6; d_call: NA; clone_size: few; v_call: TRBV5-4; cdr3_nt: TGTGCCAGCAGCTATACAGGGTCCTCTGGGGCCAACGTCCTGACTTTC; cdr3_aa: CASSYTGSSGANVLTF
j_call: TRBJ1-2; d_call: NA; clone_size: many; v_call: TRBV15; cdr3_nt: TGTGCCACCAGCAGGACGGTTGCTAACTATGGCTACACCTTC; cdr3_aa: CATSRTVANYGYTF
j_call: TRBJ2-5; d_call: NA; clone_size: many; v_call: TRBV15; cdr3_nt: TGTGCCACCAGTAGGCTGTGGAGCCTGTACCAAGAGACCCAGTACTTC; cdr3_aa: CATSRLWSLYQETQYF
j_call: TRBJ2-7; d_call: TRBD1; clone_size: NA; v_call: TRBV20-1; cdr3_nt: TGCAGTGCTAGTGCGAGGGGGCCGGACTCCTACGAGCAGTACTTC; cdr3_aa: CSASARGPDSYEQYF
j_call: TRBJ1-2; d_call: NA; clone_size: few; v_call: TRBV20-1; cdr3_nt: TGCAGTGCTAGGGCCTTACAGGGAAGGGGGGGCTACACCTTC; cdr3_aa: CSARALQGRGGYTF
j_call: TRBJ2-5; d_call: TRBD1; clone_size: NA; v_call: TRBV5-1; cdr3_nt: TGCGCCAGCAGCTTGGCCCTGACAGGGGCGGGGGAGACCCAGTACTTC; cdr3_aa: CASSLALTGAGETQYF
j_call: TRBJ1-5; d_call: NA; clone_size: NA; v_call: TRBV5-1; cdr3_nt: TGCGCCAGCAGCTTAGGACCCTGGAGCAATCAGCCCCAGCATTTT; cdr3_aa: CASSLGPWSNQPQHF
j_call: TRBJ2-3; d_call: NA; clone_size: few; v_call: TRBV27; cdr3_nt: TGTGCCAGCTTTGGACAGACCACAGATACGCAGTATTTT; cdr3_aa: CASFGQTTDTQYF
j_call: TRBJ1-2; d_call: NA; clone_size: NA; v_call: TRBV7-2; cdr3_nt: TGTGCCAGCAGTCGGGACACAGGCTATGGCTACACCTTC; cdr3_aa: CASSRDTGYGYTF
j_call: TRBJ1-6; d_call: TRBD1; clone_size: few; v_call: TRBV27; cdr3_nt: TGTGCCAGCAGTTTGAACAGGGGAAATTCACCCCTCCACTTT; cdr3_aa: CASSLNRGNSPLHF
j_call: TRBJ1-2; d_call: TRBD1; clone_size: many; v_call: TRBV7-8; cdr3_nt: TGTGCCAGCAGCCCTCGGGACAGGCCGTTTTATGGCTACACCTTC; cdr3_aa: CASSPRDRPFYGYTF
j_call: TRBJ2-7; d_call: NA; clone_size: few; v_call: TRBV12-3/TRBV12-4; cdr3_nt: TGTGCCAGCAGTTTATTGGCAGGGCAGAACGAGCAGTACTTC; cdr3_aa: CASSLLAGQNEQYF
j_call: TRBJ2-3; d_call: NA; clone_size: many; v_call: TRBV4-1; cdr3_nt: TGCGCCAGCAGCCCAACGTGGGGGGATACGCAGTATTTT; cdr3_aa: CASSPTWGDTQYF
j_call: TRBJ2-7; d_call: TRBD2; clone_size: NA; v_call: TRBV4-2; cdr3_nt: TGTGCCAGCAGCCAACCCGGGGGGGGAAAGCAGTACTTC; cdr3_aa: CASSQPGGGKQYF
j_call: TRBJ2-3; d_call: NA; clone_size: NA; v_call: TRBV20-1; cdr3_nt: TGCAGTGCTCATGAACGGGATACGCAGTATTTT; cdr3_aa: CSAHERDTQYF
j_call: TRBJ2-6; d_call: TRBD1; clone_size: NA; v_call: TRBV5-5; cdr3_nt: TGTGCCAGCAGCTTGGACAGGGGGTCTGGGGCCAACGTCCTGACTTTC; cdr3_aa: CASSLDRGSGANVLTF
j_call: TRBJ2-3; d_call: NA; clone_size: many; v_call: TRBV5-1; cdr3_nt: TGCGCCAGCAGCCCTATAGTACGGGATACGCAGTATTTT; cdr3_aa: CASSPIVRDTQYF
j_call: TRBJ1-4; d_call: NA; clone_size: many; v_call: TRBV7-8; cdr3_nt: TGTGCCAGCAGCATGACGGAGAATGAAAAACTGTTTTTT; cdr3_aa: CASSMTENEKLFF
j_call: TRBJ1-4; d_call: TRBD1; clone_size: few; v_call: TRBV19; cdr3_nt: TGTGCCAGTAGCCGGGACAGGGGGCGGCTGTTTTTT; cdr3_aa: CASSRDRGRLFF
j_call: TRBJ1-6; d_call: NA; clone_size: few; v_call: TRBV7-9; cdr3_nt: TGTGCCAGCAGCTCGGGAGCCCGGGGTGCACCCCTCCACTTT; cdr3_aa: CASSSGARGAPLHF
j_call: TRBJ2-2; d_call: TRBD2; clone_size: few; v_call: TRBV9; cdr3_nt: TGTGCCAGCAGCGTAAGGAACACTAGCGGGGCCACCGGGGAGCTGTTTTTT; cdr3_aa: CASSVRNTSGATGELFF
j_call: TRBJ2-3; d_call: TRBD2; clone_size: many; v_call: TRBV28; cdr3_nt: TGTGCCAGTATAGCGGGCAACACAGATACGCAGTATTTT; cdr3_aa: CASIAGNTDTQYF
j_call: TRBJ2-1; d_call: TRBD2; clone_size: few; v_call: TRBV4-1; cdr3_nt: TGCGCCAGCAGGGTCATAGCGGGGGGGCAGGGTGAGCAGTTCTTC; cdr3_aa: CASRVIAGGQGEQFF
j_call: TRBJ2-1; d_call: TRBD2; clone_size: few; v_call: TRBV7-8; cdr3_nt: TGTGCCAGCAGCCCACGGGGGGGCCTTAATGAGCAGTTCTTC; cdr3_aa: CASSPRGGLNEQFF
j_call: TRBJ2-3; d_call: NA; clone_size: NA; v_call: TRBV20-1; cdr3_nt: TGCAGTGCCCTCAGCTATACGCAGTATTTT; cdr3_aa: CSALSYTQYF
j_call: TRBJ2-1; d_call: NA; clone_size: few; v_call: TRBV20-1; cdr3_nt: TGCAGTGCTTCTAGTGTCCCCTACAATGAGCAGTTCTTC; cdr3_aa: CSASSVPYNEQFF
j_call: TRBJ2-2; d_call: NA; clone_size: few; v_call: TRBV5-1; cdr3_nt: TGCGCCAGCAGCTTGGTCGGGGCCGGGGAGCTGTTTTTT; cdr3_aa: CASSLVGAGELFF
j_call: TRBJ2-5; d_call: TRBD2; clone_size: NA; v_call: TRBV6-5; cdr3_nt: TGTGCCAGCAGGGTACTAGCGCCGGCCGGAGCGGAGACCCAGTACTTC; cdr3_aa: CASRVLAPAGAETQYF
j_call: TRBJ1-3; d_call: NA; clone_size: NA; v_call: TRBV20-1; cdr3_nt: TGCAGTGCTAGAGCAGGGCGGATCTCTGGAAACACCATATATTTT; cdr3_aa: CSARAGRISGNTIYF
j_call: TRBJ2-3; d_call: TRBD2; clone_size: many; v_call: TRBV7-2; cdr3_nt: TGTGCCAGCAGCTCCCCTAGCGGGGGGCTTAGCACAGATACGCAGTATTTT; cdr3_aa: CASSSPSGGLSTDTQYF
j_call: TRBJ2-1; d_call: TRBD1; clone_size: many; v_call: TRBV7-3; cdr3_nt: TGTGCCAGCAGCCAATCCGGGACAGGGTACAATGAGCAGTTCTTC; cdr3_aa: CASSQSGTGYNEQFF
j_call: TRBJ2-3; d_call: NA; clone_size: NA; v_call: TRBV20-1; cdr3_nt: TGCAGTGCTATTTCTCAGGGCTTTGGAGATACGCAGTATTTT; cdr3_aa: CSAISQGFGDTQYF